Shown below are 22 T cell receptor beta chains from a single sample sequenced in a study of blood T cell repertoires in COVID-19. Assay: immunoSEQ multiplex PCR; the TCRdb copy retains only in-frame clones and omits some. Found here are over 250,000 clones, around nine tenths of them singletons; the top ten hold about 10%. Sequencing was carried out using peripheral blood. The receptors stem from a woman in her 70s with COVID-19, enrolled during active disease.

This chain joins TRBV5-5 and TRBJ1-5; D is perhaps TRBD1 (6 bases). CDR1 and CDR2 from the germline V gene are SGHKS and YYEKEE (reference sequence). V lost 2 bases to trimming and J lost 7 bases, with 16 bases between them. The CDR3 runs to 15 residues. CDR3 loop: CASSLLGAETQPQHF. The CDR3 DNA is TGTGCCAGCAGCTTACTGGGGGCAGAAACGCAGCCCCAGCATTTT.

The V call is TRBV18, the J call TRBJ2-3; 14 bases line up with TRBD2. This CDR3 is built from 15 residues. The trim removed 3 bases at V and 4 bases at J, leaving 0 bases unmatched. The V gene's germline CDR1 is KGHSH and CDR2 LQKENI. CDR3 in DNA: TGTGCCAGCTCACCGGGACTAGCGGGAGCAGATACGCAGTATTTT. Protein sequence: CASSPGLAGADTQYF.

V is TRBV4-1 and J is TRBJ1-5; D is possibly TRBD1 (5 bases). V was pared by 0 bases and J by 4 bases, with 13 bases between. The CDR3 extends over 16 amino acids. The germline V gene encodes CDR1 MGHRA and CDR2 YSYEKL. In nucleotides, the CDR3 is TGCGCCAGCAGCCAAGATTGGGCGGCAGGGAATCAGCCCCAGCATTTT. Its protein product is CASSQDWAAGNQPQHF.

The chain uses TRBV28 and TRBJ1-6; 9 nucleotides match TRBD1. The CDR3 has 17 residues. The germline V gene encodes CDR1 MDHEN and CDR2 SYDVKM. V lost 6 bases and J lost 10; bases outside the gene matches: 16. DNA of the CDR3: TGTGCCAGCAGACCACATTACCCGGGACAGGGCTCGTCACCCCTCCACTTT. Its protein is CASRPHYPGQGSSPLHF. Using reference TRBV28 and TRBJ1-6 for the parts outside the CDR3, the full variable domain is DVKVTQSSRYLVKRTGEKVFLECVQDMDHENMFWYRQDPGLGLRLIYFSYDVKMKEKGDIPEGYSVSREKKERFSLILESASTNQTSMYLCASRPHYPGQGSSPLHFGNGTRLTVT.

V gene TRBV30 combines with J gene TRBJ1-1; the match to TRBD1 covers 9 bases. The CDR3 has 14 amino acids. V shed 0 bases, J shed 1 base, and the junction held 0 bases outside the gene matches. Germline CDR1 GTSNPN, CDR2 SVGIG (reference sequence). DNA for the CDR3: TGTGCCTGGAGTGTACAGGGGGCGAACACTGAAGCTTTCTTT. As protein: CAWSVQGANTEAFF.

The rearrangement joins TRBV18 to TRBJ1-2; D call uncertain. CDR3 length equals 14 residues. CDR1 KGHSH and CDR2 LQKENI come from the germline V gene. With 1 base removed from V and 1 base from J, the gap between germline ends came to 7 bases. The CDR3 protein is CASSPQWHNYGYTF. CDR3 DNA sequence: TGTGCCAGCTCACCACAATGGCATAACTATGGCTACACCTTC.

The chain couples TRBV5-4 to TRBJ1-2; D gene unclear. The length of the CDR3 is 15 residues. Germline V gene data show CDR1 as SGHNT and CDR2 as YYREEE (reference sequence). V lost 5 bases to trimming and J lost 2 bases, with 16 bases between them. CDR3 residues: CASSPTRVLNYGYTF. The DNA of the CDR3 is TGTGCCAGCAGTCCCACCCGGGTCCTCAACTATGGCTACACCTTC.

The gene calls are TRBV6-2 or TRBV6-3 and TRBJ1-2; 8 bases match TRBD1. V gave up 5 bases and J gave up 4 bases; unmatched junction bases: 3. CDR3 length equals 13 residues. The V gene's germline CDR1 is MNHEY and CDR2 SVGEGT. The CDR3 is CASSDRGTYGYTF. CDR3 nucleotide sequence: TGTGCCAGCAGTGACAGGGGAACCTATGGCTACACCTTC.

The chain uses TRBV12-3 or TRBV12-4 and TRBJ2-3; no clear D. This CDR3 is 13 amino acids long. With 6 bases removed from V and 1 base from J, the gap between germline ends came to 8 bases. CDR3 DNA: TGTGCCAGCAGACGCCCAGGCACAGATACGCAGTATTTT. Protein sequence: CASRRPGTDTQYF.

This chain's CDR3 is CASTSGESPHTF. The CDR3, as DNA: TGTGCCAGCACAAGCGGGGAGTCTCCCCACACCTTC. This chain links TRBV18 with TRBJ1-2, with D hard to call. Deletions cut 8 bases from V and 12 bases from J, with 19 bases between. CDR3 length: 12 amino acids. From germline, CDR1 is KGHSH and CDR2 LQKENI.

This chain's CDR3 is CASKRTGMNTEAFF. Written as DNA, the CDR3 is TGTGCCAGCAAAAGGACAGGAATGAACACTGAAGCTTTCTTT. The V call is TRBV2, the J call TRBJ1-1; 7 bases line up with TRBD1. V trimming: 7 bases; J trimming: 0 bases; junction bases outside the gene matches: 5. Looked up from germline, CDR1 is SNHLY and CDR2 is FYNNEI. CDR3 length equals 14 residues.

CDR3 in amino acids: CASSPGTSGSWGGTDTQYF. CDR3 coding DNA: TGTGCCAGCAGCCCAGGGACTAGCGGGAGTTGGGGGGGAACAGATACGCAGTATTTT. The chain has TRBV9 and TRBJ2-3; 14 bases agree with TRBD2. Germline assignment: CDR1 SGDLS and CDR2 YYNGEE. The V segment lost 4 bases and the J segment 3 bases; nucleotides outside the gene matches: 13. The CDR3 is 19 amino acids.

V usage is TRBV19 and J usage is TRBJ2-5; D call uncertain. V shed 2 bases and J shed 1 base, with 5 bases lying between them. Germline CDR1 reads LNHDA; CDR2 reads SQIVND (reference sequence). The CDR3 totals 13 residues. This CDR3 is CASSIRLQETQYF. For the CDR3, the DNA is TGTGCCAGTAGTATACGACTCCAAGAGACCCAGTACTTC.

The chain employs TRBV4-2 and TRBJ1-2; D might be TRBD1 (5 bases). The CDR3 has 14 amino acids. Per germline, CDR1 LGHNA and CDR2 YNFKEQ. V was cut by 0 bases and J by 2 bases, with 7 bases left in between. The DNA of the CDR3 is TGTGCCAGCAGCCAAGATACAGGCAACTATGGCTACACCTTC. This codes for CASSQDTGNYGYTF.

As regards this clone: Other DNA sequences in this sample translate to the same CDR3. CDR3 loop: CAWSVQGAQPQHF. CDR3 DNA: TGTGCCTGGAGTGTACAGGGGGCTCAGCCCCAGCATTTT. The chain combines TRBV30 with TRBJ1-5; TRBD1 agrees at 9 bases. Germline-derived CDR1 and CDR2 are GTSNPN and SVGIG (reference sequence). This CDR3 has 13 residues. J gave up 6 bases and V 0 bases, and 0 bases lay outside the gene matches.

This chain joins TRBV11-2 and TRBJ2-7; D unclear. V dropped 5 bases and J dropped 7 bases, with 9 bases sitting between them. This CDR3 region has 11 residues. Germline V gene data show CDR1 as SGHAT and CDR2 as FQNNGV. CDR3 sequence (DNA): TGTGCCAGCAGCCCAAAAGCGGAGCAGTACTTC. This gives the protein CASSPKAEQYF.

The chain carries TRBV4-1 and TRBJ2-7; 7 bases map to TRBD1. Trimming at V came to 1 base and at J to 2 bases, leaving 8 bases not matched to a gene. Germline V gene sequence: CDR1 MGHRA, CDR2 YSYEKL. This CDR3 has 16 amino acids. Here the CDR3 reads CASSQGAGGITYEQYF. In DNA form, the CDR3 reads TGCGCCAGCAGCCAAGGAGCAGGGGGAATAACCTACGAGCAGTACTTC.

The chain couples TRBV30 to TRBJ2-3; 10 bases line up with TRBD2. Germline lookup yields CDR1 GTSNPN and CDR2 SVGIG (reference sequence). The trim removed 3 bases at V and 3 bases at J, leaving 0 bases unmatched. The CDR3 is made up of 13 amino acids. This CDR3 is CAWRLAGTDTQYF. DNA for the CDR3: TGTGCCTGGAGACTAGCGGGGACAGATACGCAGTATTTT.

The genes are TRBV6-1 and TRBJ1-6; a weak D match, TRBD1 (5 bases). Trimming pared 3 bases from V and 6 bases from J, leaving 18 bases between. The CDR3 is made up of 17 amino acids. Germline-derived CDR1 and CDR2 are MNHNS and SASEGT. The CDR3 nucleotides read TGTGCCAGCAGTGACGCCGTGGGCGGGGCGGGTAATTCACCCCTCCACTTT. Protein sequence: CASSDAVGGAGNSPLHF.

To note about this clone: Other nucleotide sequences in the sample specify the same CDR3. The rearrangement links TRBV27 to TRBJ1-6; D is perhaps TRBD1 (5 bases). The CDR3 extends over 15 amino acids. CDR1 is MNHEY and CDR2 is SMNVEV in the germline V gene (reference sequence). V gave up 0 bases and J gave up 4 bases, with 7 bases separating them. The DNA of the CDR3 is TGTGCCAGCAGTTTATCGTCAGGGTATAATTCACCCCTCCACTTT. This translates into CASSLSSGYNSPLHF.

The chain combines TRBV30 with TRBJ2-7, with TRBD1 identical over 7 bases. The CDR3 is 11 residues long. The J segment lost 2 bases and the V segment lost 6 bases, leaving 1 base of the junction unmatched. Looked up from germline, CDR1 is GTSNPN and CDR2 is SVGIG (reference sequence). The CDR3 sequence is CACGTAYEQYF. In DNA form, the CDR3 reads TGTGCCTGTGGGACAGCCTACGAGCAGTACTTC.

The V and J genes are TRBV10-3 and TRBJ1-3; a weak D match, TRBD1 (5 bases). Per the germline V gene, CDR1 is ENHRY and CDR2 is SYGVKD. The V gene lost 0 bases and the J gene lost 2 bases, with 8 bases spanning the gap. This CDR3 is 15 amino acids long. CDR3 bases: TGTGCCATCAGTGAGTCGGCGGGGGCTGGAAACACCATATATTTT. This codes for CAISESAGAGNTIYF.